The rows below give T cell receptor beta chains drawn from one sample of a study of cytomegalovirus exposure and HLA in healthy donors. This table comes from immunoSEQ multiplex PCR, and its TCRdb copy is limited to in-frame clones, with some not included. The table has 100,000 to 150,000 clones, around 83% seen once; the top ten hold roughly 1.2%. The sequenced sample consisted of PBMCs. The receptors come from a girl aged 2-10 years in good health and CMV-seronegative. The CDR3 runs from the conserved cysteine through the conserved F or W. Fields, in order: V gene, J gene, clone size, D gene, CDR3 DNA, CDR3 protein. The D gene is left open where the match is weak. A clone size is listed for some rows: how often the clone was seen (once, few, many), or a class if it is expanded.

TRBV7-9	TRBJ2-5	-	TRBD1	TGTGCCAGCAGTACGGACAGGGGGCGTTCCGAGACCCAGTACTTC	CASSTDRGRSETQYF
TRBV7-9	TRBJ2-7	-	TRBD1	TGTGCCAGCAGCCGAGGGGGCGACGGGACCCACGAGCAGTACTTC	CASSRGGDGTHEQYF
TRBV10-1	TRBJ1-1	-	TRBD1	TGCGCCAGCAGAGTAGGGGGCGCATTTACTGAAGCTTTCTTT	CASRVGGAFTEAFF
TRBV4-3	TRBJ2-1	-	-	TGCGCCAGCAGCCAAGATTGGAGGGGTGCCTACAATGAGCAGTTCTTC	CASSQDWRGAYNEQFF
TRBV6-1	TRBJ1-2	-	-	TGTGCCAGCAGTGAAGCGCTTAGGAGTTATGGCTACACCTTC	CASSEALRSYGYTF
TRBV19	TRBJ2-2	-	TRBD2	TGTGCCAGTAGTTCACTAGCGGACTCCACCGGGGAGCTGTTTTTT	CASSSLADSTGELFF
TRBV5-4	TRBJ2-7	-	-	TGTGCCAGCAGCTTAGGGCGGGCCTCCCTAATTTACGAGCAGTACTTC	CASSLGRASLIYEQYF
TRBV25-1	TRBJ2-5	-	-	TGTGCCAGCAGTGAACTTCTGAGTGCGCGGGAGACCCAGTACTTC	CASSELLSARETQYF
TRBV9	TRBJ2-3	-	-	TGTGCCAGCAGCGTACTAGGCACAGATACGCAGTATTTT	CASSVLGTDTQYF
TRBV4-3	TRBJ2-1	-	TRBD2	TGCGCCAGCAGCCGAATCGGGGGGGGCACCTACAATGAGCAGTTCTTC	CASSRIGGGTYNEQFF
TRBV18	TRBJ1-2	-	TRBD1	TGTGCCAGCTCCTATAGGACAGGTGTATTGAATAGAGACTATGGCTACACCTTC	CASSYRTGVLNRDYGYTF
TRBV27	TRBJ2-5	-	TRBD2	TGTGCCAGCAGTTTAGGAGGGAGGGCCCGGGAGACCCAGTACTTC	CASSLGGRARETQYF
TRBV9	TRBJ2-7	-	TRBD1	TGTGCCAGCAGCACCGGGACAGATTACGAGCAGTACTTC	CASSTGTDYEQYF
TRBV7-6	TRBJ2-1	-	TRBD2	TGTGCCAGCAGCTTAGAGCTCAGGACTAGCATAAATGAGCAGTTCTTC	CASSLELRTSINEQFF
TRBV9	TRBJ2-7	-	TRBD1	TGTGCCAGCAGCCCTCGAGGGGGCCACTACGAGCAGTACTTC	CASSPRGGHYEQYF
TRBV6-1	TRBJ1-1	-	-	TGTGCCAGCAGGCCCCTATTGTTCGGGGCTGAAGCTTTCTTT	CASRPLLFGAEAFF
TRBV7-2	TRBJ1-1	-	-	TGTGCCAGCAGCTTATACAGGGAAGAAGCTTTCTTT	CASSLYREEAFF
TRBV7-2	TRBJ2-2	-	-	TGTGCCAGCAGCCCTATCATCGGGACCGGGGAGCTGTTTTTT	CASSPIIGTGELFF
TRBV27	TRBJ1-1	-	-	TGTGCCAGCAGTTTATCAGGCCAGGGAAGAGATAGTAACACTGAAGCTTTCTTT	CASSLSGQGRDSNTEAFF
TRBV30	TRBJ1-1	-	-	TGTGCTTCTACAGGGTTGGATGGACCTGAAGCTTTCTTT	CASTGLDGPEAFF
TRBV5-1	TRBJ2-1	-	TRBD2	TGCGCCAGCAGCTTGGGCAAGGGGCAGACTAGCCGGGCCTACAATGAGCAGTTCTTC	CASSLGKGQTSRAYNEQFF
TRBV15	TRBJ2-7	-	TRBD2	TGTGCCACCAGCCGAGGGACTAGCGGCTACGAGCAGTACTTC	CATSRGTSGYEQYF
TRBV6-5	TRBJ1-1	few	-	TGTGCCAGCAGTTATGAATCAGGGGTGAACACTGAAGCTTTCTTT	CASSYESGVNTEAFF
TRBV30	TRBJ1-5	-	-	TGTGCCTGGACAGCGGATAGCAATCAGCCCCAGCATTTT	CAWTADSNQPQHF
TRBV29-1	TRBJ2-1	-	-	TGCAGCGTTGATGAGTCGTTCGGCAATGAGCAGTTCTTC	CSVDESFGNEQFF
TRBV28	TRBJ1-1	once	-	TGTGCCAGCAATACAGGGAACACTGAAGCTTTCTTT	CASNTGNTEAFF
TRBV10-2	TRBJ2-1	-	TRBD2	TGCGCCAGCCAGCGGGGCCGCTCCTACAATGAGCAGTTCTTC	CASQRGRSYNEQFF
TRBV6-1	TRBJ1-5	-	-	TGTGCCAGCAGTGAAGGGGGCACGGTTCAGCCCCAGCATTTT	CASSEGGTVQPQHF
TRBV5-4	TRBJ1-2	once	-	TGTGCCAGCAGCTTTTACAGTGCGTCAGGGAACCCACTCTATGGCTACACCTTC	CASSFYSASGNPLYGYTF
TRBV12-5	TRBJ2-7	-	TRBD2	TGTGCTAGTGGTTTGTTCGTCCTAGCGGGGGGGCCGTACGAGCAGTACTTC	CASGLFVLAGGPYEQYF
TRBV6-5	TRBJ1-4	-	TRBD1	TGTGCCAGCAGTTACGGAGACAGGGGTTCTGAAAAACTGTTTTTT	CASSYGDRGSEKLFF
TRBV4-1	TRBJ2-1	-	-	TGCGCCAGCAGCCAAGATAGGGGGAGCTCCTACAATGAGCAGTTCTTC	CASSQDRGSSYNEQFF
TRBV27	TRBJ1-1	once	TRBD1	TGTGCCAGCAGTTCCACACGACAGGGCCGCACTGAAGCTTTCTTT	CASSSTRQGRTEAFF
TRBV28	TRBJ1-1	-	-	TGTGCCAGCAGTTTTACGGGGTCCACTGAAGCTTTCTTT	CASSFTGSTEAFF
TRBV2	TRBJ1-5	-	-	TGTGCCAGCAGTGAATCCAGGATCGATAGCAATCAGCCCCAGCATTTT	CASSESRIDSNQPQHF
TRBV10-3	TRBJ1-1	-	-	TGTGCCATCAGTGGAAGAGAGGCGAACACTGAAGCTTTCTTT	CAISGREANTEAFF
TRBV14	TRBJ2-7	-	-	TGTGCCAGCAGCCGTACAGGTTACGAGCAGTACTTC	CASSRTGYEQYF
TRBV2	TRBJ2-6	-	TRBD1	TGTGCCAGCACTTCACAGGGGAGCTCTGGGGCCAACGTCCTGACTTTC	CASTSQGSSGANVLTF
TRBV4-3	TRBJ2-5	-	-	TGCGCCAGCAGCCAAGCCGGGGACCAAGAGACCCAGTACTTC	CASSQAGDQETQYF
TRBV2	TRBJ2-1	-	-	TGTGCCAGCAGTAAGAGCGTTGGCTACAATGAGCAGTTCTTC	CASSKSVGYNEQFF
TRBV30	TRBJ2-1	-	TRBD2	TGTGCCTGGAAACGGGGACTAGCGGGAGAGTTGGTGGCTGAGCAGTTCTTC	CAWKRGLAGELVAEQFF
TRBV5-4	TRBJ2-1	-	TRBD2	TGTGCCAGCAGCACGAGGACTAGCGGGGGGGGAAATGAGCAGTTCTTC	CASSTRTSGGGNEQFF
TRBV15	TRBJ2-2	-	-	TGTGCCACCACCCTCCTTGGGAGATTTAACACCGGGGAGCTGTTTTTT	CATTLLGRFNTGELFF
TRBV19	TRBJ1-2	-	TRBD1	TGTGCCAGTAGTCTTGACAGGGGCTATGGCTACACCTTC	CASSLDRGYGYTF
TRBV19	TRBJ1-2	-	-	TGTGCCAGTAGTATTAATCCCCTCTATGGCTACACCTTC	CASSINPLYGYTF